The next 28 T cell receptor beta chains were all read from a single sample in a study of blood T cell repertoires in COVID-19 (dated by TCRdb to 2018 to 2020). Library construction relied on the immunoSEQ multiplex PCR assay. Drawn from immuneACCESS, this table holds only the in-frame rearrangements with V and J called that TCRdb kept. Clones are partly lost; checked studies trace under half to an unresolved V gene and leave the rest unexplained. For this sample there are 250,000 or so clones; over 80% appear just once. About 3.4% of the sample is in the top ten clones. What was sequenced was PBMCs or T cells enriched from blood (not recorded which). These receptors all stem from a woman aged 40-49 years who had been exposed to COVID-19.

The gene calls are TRBV7-2 and TRBJ2-1; possibly TRBD1 for D (5 bases). CDR1 is SGHTA and CDR2 is FQGNSA in the germline V gene. V gave up 3 bases and J gave up 7 bases, with 16 bases separating them. The CDR3 runs 15 residues. The CDR3 protein is CASSFGWGADNEQFF. DNA for the CDR3: TGTGCCAGCAGCTTCGGATGGGGCGCGGATAATGAGCAGTTCTTC.

This chain joins TRBV10-3 and TRBJ2-5, with 7 nucleotides matching TRBD1. The CDR3 totals 13 residues. Germline V lookup: CDR1 ENHRY, CDR2 SYGVKD. The V segment lost 5 bases and the J segment 2 bases; nucleotides outside the gene matches: 2. CDR3 sequence reads: CAISTGEQETQYF. The CDR3 DNA reads as TGTGCCATCAGTACAGGGGAACAAGAGACCCAGTACTTC.

This CDR3 reads CAINRGQGNEAFF. The CDR3 nucleotides are TGTGCCATCAACCGTGGACAGGGCAATGAAGCTTTCTTT. The chain combines TRBV10-3 with TRBJ1-1; 8 bases map to TRBD1. The CDR3 extends over 13 amino acids. Germline loops: CDR1 ENHRY, CDR2 SYGVKD. J was trimmed by 7 bases and V by 7 bases; bases with no gene match: 8.

The CDR3 is CASTDRESNQPQHF. For the CDR3, the DNA is TGCGCCAGCACCGACAGGGAAAGCAATCAGCCCCAGCATTTT. The chain recombines TRBV10-1 with TRBJ1-5; 7 nucleotides line up with TRBD1. The length of the CDR3 is 14 residues. CDR1 is WNHNN and CDR2 is SYGVQD in the germline V gene (reference sequence). With 7 bases clipped from V and 1 base from J, the junction kept 4 bases outside the gene matches.

The CDR3 DNA reads as TGTGCCAGCAGCTTAGCTCGGACAGGGGGCGCTCTTCAGGTCAACGTCCTGACTTTC. As protein: CASSLARTGGALQVNVLTF. The rearrangement joins TRBV11-3 to TRBJ2-6; 11 bases agree with TRBD1. V lost 1 base and J lost 9; bases outside the gene matches: 14. Per the germline V gene, CDR1 is SGHNT and CDR2 is YENEEA. CDR3 length equals 19 residues.

This clone was counted between two and nine times. The rearrangement joins TRBV12-3 or TRBV12-4 to TRBJ2-1, with 8 bases that match TRBD2. V dropped 7 bases and J dropped 10; count of bases not matched to a gene: 9. CDR3 size: 13 residues. The CDR3 spells CASTPSGGAEQFF. The CDR3 coding sequence is TGTGCCAGCACCCCCAGCGGGGGTGCGGAGCAGTTCTTC.

The rearrangement links TRBV25-1 to TRBJ2-1; D is uncertain. The V gene's germline CDR1 is MGHDK and CDR2 SYGVNS. The V and J ends lost 3 bases and 5 bases respectively, with 8 bases between them. The CDR3 has 13 residues. The CDR3 sequence is CASSDYSNNEQFF. CDR3 DNA: TGTGCCAGCAGTGACTACAGCAACAATGAGCAGTTCTTC.

V and J are TRBV5-4 and TRBJ1-3; D perhaps matches TRBD1 (5 bases). The CDR3 is 14 amino acids. Trimming left V 1 base short and J 1 base short, with 6 bases between. Germline-derived CDR1 and CDR2 are SGHNT and YYREEE (reference sequence). The CDR3 DNA reads as TGTGCCAGCAGCTTGAGGGGATCTGGAAACACCATATATTTT. Protein sequence: CASSLRGSGNTIYF.

The chain joins TRBV4-3 to TRBJ2-2, with 7 bases lining up with TRBD2. Germline V gene data show CDR1 as LGHNA and CDR2 as YSLEER. This CDR3 has 18 residues. V trimming: 0 bases; J trimming: 4 bases; junction bases outside the gene matches: 11. DNA for the CDR3: TGCGCCAGCAGCCAAGATGCCCCAAGCGGGGATAGCACCGGGGAGCTGTTTTTT. Protein product: CASSQDAPSGDSTGELFF.

The chain has TRBV6-1 and TRBJ1-2, with 8 nucleotides matching TRBD1. This CDR3 has 14 amino acids. V lost 2 bases and J lost 5; bases outside the gene matches: 4. The germline gives CDR1 MNHNS, CDR2 SASEGT. CDR3 in amino acids: CASSELRTGYGYTF. The DNA of the CDR3 is TGTGCCAGCAGTGAATTGAGGACAGGGTATGGCTACACCTTC.

This chain links TRBV7-2 with TRBJ2-5, with TRBD2 identical over 14 bases. Germline loops: CDR1 SGHTA, CDR2 FQGNSA. The CDR3 has 14 residues. V dropped 3 bases and J dropped 12; count of bases not matched to a gene: 6. In DNA form, the CDR3 reads TGTGCCAGCAGCTTTGGACTAGCGGGGGGCCTTAAGTACTTC. Protein sequence: CASSFGLAGGLKYF.

The V call is TRBV3-1 (or the pseudogene TRBV3-2), the J call TRBJ2-5, with D possibly TRBD2 on 5 matching bases. Trimming shortened V by 2 bases and J by 1 base, and 14 bases separated the two germline ends. There are 16 residues in the CDR3. Germline V gives CDR1 LGHDT, CDR2 YNNKEL (reference sequence). Here the CDR3 reads CASSQSGAGLQETQYF. CDR3 bases: TGTGCCAGCAGCCAATCTGGCGCAGGACTCCAAGAGACCCAGTACTTC.

This clone appeared a few times. The chain carries TRBV12-3 or TRBV12-4 and TRBJ1-2; D remains ambiguous. CDR3 length: 13 residues. Trimming cost V 6 bases and J 5 bases, with 13 bases left between them. CDR3 amino acids: CASSHGRVYGYTF. For the CDR3, the DNA is TGTGCCAGCAGCCACGGGAGGGTTTATGGCTACACCTTC.

The chain is built from TRBV7-8 and TRBJ1-1; D is undetermined. Trimming took off 4 bases at V and 1 base at J, with 16 bases between the two ends. Germline CDR1 reads SGHVS; CDR2 reads FQNEAQ. The CDR3 is 16 residues long. The CDR3 DNA follows: TGTGCCAGCAGCTCGACACGCAGGTACCAGAACACTGAAGCTTTCTTT. Amino acids: CASSSTRRYQNTEAFF.

The V call is TRBV7-2, the J call TRBJ2-5; 9 nucleotides align to TRBD2. Germline V lookup: CDR1 SGHTA, CDR2 FQGNSA. This CDR3 region has 18 residues. V lost 1 base, J lost 6 bases, and 15 bases stayed unmatched. In nucleotides, the CDR3 is TGTGCCAGCAGCTTAGGAGGGAGAGGCGGGAGGGCCACCCAGACCCAGTACTTC. Translating it yields CASSLGGRGGRATQTQYF. The whole variable domain, filled in from reference TRBV7-2 and TRBJ2-5, reads GAGVSQSPSNKVTEKGKDVELRCDPISGHTALYWYRQSLGQGLEFLIYFQGNSAPDKSGLPSDRFSAERTGGSVSTLTIQRTQQEDSAVYLCASSLGGRGGRATQTQYFGPGTRLLVL.

This chain uses TRBV19 with TRBJ1-4; D uncertain. CDR1 is LNHDA, CDR2 SQIVND, per germline (reference sequence). The CDR3 consists of 14 residues. With 7 bases removed from V and 3 bases from J, the gap between germline ends came to 12 bases. The CDR3 bases are TGTGCCAGTACCCAGCAGGCGTCTAATGAAAAACTGTTTTTT. Translated: CASTQQASNEKLFF.

This chain connects TRBV7-9 to TRBJ2-5, with D tentatively TRBD1 (5 bases). The CDR3 is made up of 14 amino acids. Trimming shortened V by 1 base and J by 4 bases, and 10 bases separated the two germline ends. Germline V gene lookup returns CDR1 SEHNR and CDR2 FQNEAQ (reference sequence). The CDR3, as DNA: TGTGCCAGCAGCTTAGAGATTAGGGGAGAGACCCAGTACTTC. Protein product: CASSLEIRGETQYF.

This chain links TRBV2 with TRBJ1-5, with TRBD1 matching over 7 bases. In germline, CDR1 is SNHLY, CDR2 FYNNEI. J gave up 7 bases and V 8 bases, and 11 bases lay outside the gene matches. This CDR3 comprises 14 residues. The DNA of the CDR3 is TGTGCCAGCCAGATGGAGGGGGCAGGGCAGCCCCAGCATTTT. Translation: CASQMEGAGQPQHF. Full variable domain (remainder filled in from reference TRBV2 and TRBJ1-5): EPEVTQTPSHQVTQMGQEVILRCVPISNHLYFYWYRQILGQKVEFLVSFYNNEISEKSEIFDDQFSVERPDGSNFTLKIRSTKLEDSAMYFCASQMEGAGQPQHFGDGTRLSIL.

The genes are TRBV6-5 and TRBJ2-5, with 7 nucleotides matching TRBD1. V dropped 6 bases and J dropped 3; count of bases not matched to a gene: 7. Germline loops: CDR1 MNHEY, CDR2 SVGAGI. This CDR3 region has 14 residues. The CDR3, as DNA: TGTGCCAGCAGACCGGGACAGATAAAAGAGACCCAGTACTTC. Encoded protein: CASRPGQIKETQYF.

V and J are TRBV9 and TRBJ1-2; 7 nucleotides match TRBD1. With V trimmed by 3 bases and J by 4 bases, 12 bases remained unmatched. The CDR3 extends over 16 amino acids. Germline CDR1 reads SGDLS; CDR2 reads YYNGEE. This CDR3 is CASSAVDRDLSYGYTF. CDR3 bases: TGTGCCAGCAGCGCGGTCGACAGGGATCTAAGCTATGGCTACACCTTC. Based on the CDR3 plus reference TRBV9 and TRBJ1-2, the full variable domain is DSGVTQTPKHLITATGQRVTLRCSPRSGDLSVYWYQQSLDQGLQFLIQYYNGEERAKGNILERFSAQQFPDLHSELNLSSLELGDSALYFCASSAVDRDLSYGYTFGSGTRLTVV.

The V gene is TRBV10-3, the J gene TRBJ2-2; 12 bases are shared with TRBD2. CDR3 size: 14 residues. V shed 9 bases and J 7 bases; nucleotides not matched to a gene: 6. CDR1 and CDR2 from the germline V gene are ENHRY and SYGVKD. CDR3 sequence reads: CAISSGGADGELFF. The CDR3 nucleotides are TGTGCCATTTCTAGCGGGGGGGCCGACGGGGAGCTGTTTTTT.

This rearrangement joins TRBV7-3 to TRBJ2-5, with 8 bases fitting TRBD1. The J segment lost 4 bases and the V segment lost 5 bases, leaving 12 bases of the junction unmatched. The CDR3 extends over 16 amino acids. Germline V CDR1 and CDR2: SGHTA, FQGTGA. The CDR3 bases are TGTGCCAGCAGCCCCCATCCGGGACAGGAGGGAGAGACCCAGTACTTC. As protein: CASSPHPGQEGETQYF.

The V gene is TRBV5-1, the J gene TRBJ2-7; possible D gene TRBD1, 6 bases. There are 14 residues in the CDR3. Germline V gene data show CDR1 as SGHRS and CDR2 as YFSETQ. V lost 0 bases, J lost 1 base, and 8 bases lay in between. CDR3 sequence: CASSLVTGSYEQYF. The CDR3 DNA reads TGCGCCAGCAGCTTGGTTACAGGGTCCTACGAGCAGTACTTC.

This chain connects TRBV7-3 to TRBJ1-6; D is possibly TRBD1 (5 bases). V lost 4 bases to trimming and J lost 6 bases, with 10 bases between them. Germline V gene lookup returns CDR1 SGHTA and CDR2 FQGTGA. The CDR3 runs 14 residues. The CDR3: CASSSDGGNSPLHF. For the CDR3, the DNA is TGTGCCAGCAGCTCGGACGGGGGTAATTCACCCCTCCACTTT.

This chain links TRBV12-3 or TRBV12-4 with TRBJ1-3; D remains ambiguous. Trimming left V 1 base short and J 7 bases short, with 5 bases between. This CDR3 is 12 amino acids long. CDR3 sequence (DNA): TGTGCCAGCAGTTTAGAGAGGAACACCATATATTTT. As protein: CASSLERNTIYF.

This clone has a handful of counts. V usage is TRBV13 and J usage is TRBJ1-1, with D maybe TRBD1 (5 bases). The length of the CDR3 is 20 residues. The V gene's germline CDR1 is PRHDT and CDR2 FYEKMQ (reference sequence). V was shortened by 4 bases and J by 1 base, with 28 bases between the two germline ends. CDR3 in amino acids: CASSYFTPFTPGGGNTEAFF. The CDR3 bases are TGTGCCAGCAGCTATTTTACCCCATTTACCCCGGGGGGAGGGAACACTGAAGCTTTCTTT.

The CDR3 sequence: CASSLNRGEETQYF. As DNA, the CDR3 is TGTGCCAGCAGCTTAAACAGGGGTGAGGAGACCCAGTACTTC. This chain connects TRBV7-3 to TRBJ2-5, with TRBD1 matching 7 bases. This CDR3 is built from 14 residues. Germline V gives CDR1 SGHTA, CDR2 FQGTGA. After removal of 1 base from V and 5 bases from J, the junction contained 4 bases not matched to a gene.

The rearrangement links TRBV7-3 to TRBJ2-2; weak D call: TRBD1 (5 bases). CDR1 and CDR2 from the germline V gene are SGHTA and FQGTGA. Trimming removed 6 bases from V and 5 bases from J, with 19 bases in between. This CDR3 comprises 16 residues. CDR3 in DNA: TGTGCCAGCAGAGCGCAGGGAACGGTCGGGACCGGGGAGCTGTTTTTT. Its protein product is CASRAQGTVGTGELFF.